The rows below give T cell receptor beta chains drawn from one sample of a study of glioma-infiltrating T cells. TCRdb redid the calling of the multiplex PCR reads with MiXCR, one entry per CDR3 protein. The sample lists around 4,800 distinct CDR3 sequences, roughly 32% occurring once. The specimen sequenced was glioma tissue, nonneoplastic brain tissue, or PBMCs (not recorded which). Receptor source: a human donor with low-grade glioma or glioblastoma, undergoing nonglioma brain surgery, or in good health (not recorded which). CDR3s include the opening cysteine and the closing phenylalanine or tryptophan. Each record gives: J gene, V gene, clone size, D gene, CDR3 DNA, CDR3 protein. The D gene is left open where the match is weak. Size is stated for part of the rows, as once, few or many counts, or as a class when the clone is expanded.

TRBJ2-7	TRBV6-2/TRBV6-3	once	-	TGTGCCACCCGGGAGATAGAGGGGGGCGAGCAGTACTTC	CATREIEGGEQYF
TRBJ1-1	TRBV6-2/TRBV6-3	-	-	TGTGCCAGCAGTAAAATAAGGCTTACTGAAGCCTTCTTT	CASSKIRLTEAFF
TRBJ1-2	TRBV19	many	-	TGTGCCAGTATTGATTCGGAATACTATGGCTACACCTTC	CASIDSEYYGYTF
TRBJ2-1	TRBV19	-	-	TGTGCCAGTATCCCGAGTGGGCTGTCCATCAATGAGCAGTCCTTC	CASIPSGLSINEQSF
TRBJ2-5	TRBV25-1	medium-sized	-	TGTGCCAGCAGTGAAAGCGGGCGGGAGACCCAGTACTTC	CASSESGRETQYF
TRBJ1-1	TRBV10-2	-	-	TGCGCCACCAGGATGAAACCGTCGAACACTGAAGCTTTCTTT	CATRMKPSNTEAFF
TRBJ1-6	TRBV6-2/TRBV6-3	large	-	TGTGCCAGCAGTTACGAGAATTCACCCCTCCACTTT	CASSYENSPLHF
TRBJ1-1	TRBV7-9	medium-sized	-	TGTGCCAGCAGCGAAAAGATGAACACTGAAGCTTTCTTT	CASSEKMNTEAFF
TRBJ2-2	TRBV28	medium-sized	-	TGTGCCAGCAGTTTTAGTGGACCCCCCACCGGGGAGCTGTTTTTT	CASSFSGPPTGELFF
TRBJ2-5	TRBV4-1	medium-sized	TRBD2	TGCGCCAGCAGCCAAGAGCCCGGGGGGGCGGAGACCCAGTACTTC	CASSQEPGGAETQYF
TRBJ2-1	TRBV7-9	many	-	TGTGCCAGCAGCTTAGCGCCGACCTATTCTAATGAGCAGTTCTTC	CASSLAPTYSNEQFF
TRBJ2-1	TRBV15	few	TRBD2	TGTGCCTCCGGCGGGGGGGGAGGAAATGAGCAGTTCTTC	CASGGGGGNEQFF
TRBJ1-2	TRBV28	-	-	TGTGCCAGCAGTTTAGGGGGCGTGGGCTATGGCTACACCTTC	CASSLGGVGYGYTF
TRBJ2-7	TRBV27	medium-sized	-	TGTGCCAGCAGTCACGGACAGAACTCCTACGAGCAGTACTTC	CASSHGQNSYEQYF
TRBJ1-4	TRBV29-1	-	TRBD1	TGCAGGGTTGTGGGACAGGGTAAAGAAAAACTGTTTTTT	CRVVGQGKEKLFF